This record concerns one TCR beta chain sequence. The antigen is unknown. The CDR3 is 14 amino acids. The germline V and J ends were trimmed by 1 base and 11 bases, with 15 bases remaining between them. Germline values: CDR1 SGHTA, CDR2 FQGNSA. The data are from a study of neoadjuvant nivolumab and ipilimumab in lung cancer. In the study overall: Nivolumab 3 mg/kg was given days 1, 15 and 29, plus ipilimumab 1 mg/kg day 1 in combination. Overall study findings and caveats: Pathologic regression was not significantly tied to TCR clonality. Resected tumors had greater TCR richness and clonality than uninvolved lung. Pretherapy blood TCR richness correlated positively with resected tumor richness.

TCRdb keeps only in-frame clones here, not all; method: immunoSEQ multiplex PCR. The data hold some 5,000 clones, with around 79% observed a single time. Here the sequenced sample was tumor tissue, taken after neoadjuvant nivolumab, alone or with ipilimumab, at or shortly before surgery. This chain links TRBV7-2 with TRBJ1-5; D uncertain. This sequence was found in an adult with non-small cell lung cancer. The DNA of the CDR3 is TGTGCCAGCAGCTTAGTGAGAGGGCGAGAAGCCCAGCATTTT. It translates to CASSLVRGREAQHF.